Below, 18 T cell receptor beta chains from the same sample are listed, as sequenced in a study of blood T cell repertoires in COVID-19. This table comes from immunoSEQ multiplex PCR, and its TCRdb copy is limited to in-frame clones, with some not included. There are around 65,000 clones in the sample; about nine tenths occur only once, and 1.5% to 2% lies in the top ten. Sequenced sample: peripheral blood. The receptors were gathered from a human donor in a cohort sampled during active COVID-19.

This sequence joins TRBV5-4 and TRBJ1-1, with D unclear. The germline V gene has CDR1 SGHNT and CDR2 YYREEE (reference sequence). Trimming took 0 bases from V and 5 from J, leaving 20 bases between them. The CDR3 runs to 17 residues. CDR3 coding DNA: TGTGCCAGCAGCTTGGGGCTGGCTTCCTTCGACGGGACTGAAGCTTTCTTT. Translation: CASSLGLASFDGTEAFF. The variable domain in full, completed from reference TRBV5-4 and TRBJ1-1, reads ETGVTQSPTHLIKTRGQQVTLRCSSQSGHNTVSWYQQALGQGPQFIFQYYREEENGRGNFPPRFSGLQFPNYSSELNVNALELDDSALYLCASSLGLASFDGTEAFFGQGTRLTVV.

V usage is TRBV27 and J usage is TRBJ2-7; 10 nucleotides align to TRBD2. CDR3 size: 14 residues. The ends lost 2 bases at V and 2 bases at J; junction bases unmatched: 0. The germline gives CDR1 MNHEY, CDR2 SMNVEV (reference sequence). The CDR3 loop is CASSLLAGAYEQYF. CDR3 coding DNA: TGTGCCAGCAGTTTACTAGCGGGGGCCTACGAGCAGTACTTC.

This clone has just one count. J is TRBJ2-1 and V is TRBV5-1, with no clear D. The CDR3 loop spans 14 amino acids. V shed 1 base and J shed 7 bases, with 12 bases lying between them. Germline lookup yields CDR1 SGHRS and CDR2 YFSETQ. Written as DNA, the CDR3 is TGCGCCAGCAGCTTGTTAGCTAGTCCGAATGAGCAGTTCTTC. Translation: CASSLLASPNEQFF.

This sequence joins TRBV28 and TRBJ1-2; 9 bases agree with TRBD1. Trimming at V came to 10 bases and at J to 7 bases, leaving 13 bases not matched to a gene. From germline, CDR1 is MDHEN and CDR2 SYDVKM. The length of the CDR3 is 14 residues. The CDR3 loop is CATRNGGQGLGYTF. For the CDR3, the DNA is TGTGCCACCAGAAATGGGGGACAGGGTCTTGGCTACACCTTC.

The V gene is TRBV4-3, the J gene TRBJ2-2; D is perhaps TRBD1 (6 bases). Germline V gives CDR1 LGHNA, CDR2 YSLEER. The CDR3 contains 14 residues. V lost 2 bases, J lost 4 bases, and 8 bases lay in between. CDR3 DNA: TGCGCCAGCAGCCAACTCAGGGGCACCGGGGAGCTGTTTTTT. Translating it yields CASSQLRGTGELFF.

The chain carries TRBV6-6 and TRBJ1-6; 9 nucleotides align to TRBD1. Per germline, CDR1 MNHNY and CDR2 SVGAGI (reference sequence). The CDR3 loop spans 18 amino acids. The ends lost 5 bases at V and 6 bases at J; junction bases unmatched: 14. This chain's CDR3 is CASSLQGAERTTNSPLHF. Written as DNA, the CDR3 is TGTGCCAGCAGTCTACAGGGGGCGGAAAGAACGACTAATTCACCCCTCCACTTT.

This clone was recorded only once. The rearrangement uses TRBV5-4 and TRBJ2-1, with 14 positions matching TRBD2. Trimming at V came to 0 bases and at J to 5 bases, leaving 4 bases not matched to a gene. Germline-derived CDR1 and CDR2 are SGHNT and YYREEE (reference sequence). This CDR3 region has 17 residues. The CDR3 DNA sequence: TGTGCCAGCAGCTTGGGGTCGGGACTAGCGGGAGACAATGAGCAGTTCTTC. It translates to CASSLGSGLAGDNEQFF.

The chain combines TRBV7-9 with TRBJ1-2; D gene uncertain. CDR3 size: 13 residues. Germline loops: CDR1 SEHNR, CDR2 FQNEAQ (reference sequence). The germline V and J ends were trimmed by 0 bases and 6 bases, with 8 bases remaining between them. CDR3 loop: CASSLARENGYTF. CDR3 DNA: TGTGCCAGCAGCTTAGCCCGGGAGAATGGCTACACCTTC.

The chain combines TRBV10-3 with TRBJ2-3; 8 nucleotides line up with TRBD2. The CDR3 is 15 amino acids. Germline assignment: CDR1 ENHRY and CDR2 SYGVKD. V gave up 3 bases and J gave up 6 bases; unmatched junction bases: 8. CDR3 protein: CAISEPGLGLDTQYF. The CDR3 DNA reads TGTGCCATCAGTGAACCGGGACTAGGGCTGGATACGCAGTATTTT.

The gene calls are TRBV2 and TRBJ1-4, with TRBD1 identical over 8 bases. The J segment lost 8 bases and the V segment lost 6 bases, leaving 2 bases of the junction unmatched. The germline V gene encodes CDR1 SNHLY and CDR2 FYNNEI. The CDR3 is 12 amino acids. CDR3 region: CASRRDREKLFF. The CDR3 DNA reads TGTGCCAGCAGGAGGGACAGGGAAAAACTGTTTTTT. Filled out from reference TRBV2 and TRBJ1-4, the complete variable domain reads EPEVTQTPSHQVTQMGQEVILRCVPISNHLYFYWYRQILGQKVEFLVSFYNNEISEKSEIFDDQFSVERPDGSNFTLKIRSTKLEDSAMYFCASRRDREKLFFGSGTQLSVL.

The chain is built from TRBV5-4 and TRBJ2-2, with D perhaps TRBD1 (5 bases). The CDR3 spans 16 residues. Germline CDR1 and CDR2: SGHNT and YYREEE (reference sequence). The V end lost 4 bases, the J end lost 0 bases, and 13 bases lay between the germline ends. CDR3 sequence reads: CASSGARGPNTGELFF. CDR3 DNA sequence: TGTGCCAGCAGCGGTGCTAGGGGTCCGAACACCGGGGAGCTGTTTTTT.

This sequence joins TRBV4-3 and TRBJ1-1; D uncertain. The CDR3 runs 15 residues. Trimming left V 0 bases short and J 10 bases short, with 18 bases between. The germline V gene encodes CDR1 LGHNA and CDR2 YSLEER. Here the CDR3 DNA reads TGCGCCAGCAGCCAAGATGGTTCCGGGATTAGGCGAGCTTTCTTT. Protein: CASSQDGSGIRRAFF.

The chain couples TRBV10-2 to TRBJ1-4; 9 bases fit TRBD1. Trimming cost V 3 bases and J 7 bases; bases outside gene matches: 6. Germline CDR1 WSHSY, CDR2 SAAADI. The CDR3 is 15 residues long. CDR3 bases: TGCGCCAGCAGTGAATTCGGACAGGGGAGTGAAAAACTGTTTTTT. Translating gives CASSEFGQGSEKLFF.

The chain has TRBV6-2 or TRBV6-3 and TRBJ2-7, with a tentative D call TRBD2 (6 bases). V lost 2 bases, J lost 0 bases, and 8 bases lay in between. Germline V gene lookup returns CDR1 MNHEY and CDR2 SVGEGT. CDR3 length: 14 residues. In DNA, the CDR3 is TGTGCCAGCAGTTACGGGGACTTCTCCTACGAGCAGTACTTC. Its protein product is CASSYGDFSYEQYF.

This clone was seen once. This chain uses TRBV27 with TRBJ2-5; D uncertain. Per the germline V gene, CDR1 is MNHEY and CDR2 is SMNVEV (reference sequence). There are 14 residues in the CDR3. V was shortened by 3 bases and J by 5 bases, with 13 bases between the two germline ends. CDR3 DNA: TGTGCCAGCAGTTTTTACGGTCCTGCGGAGACCCAGTACTTC. Translation gives CASSFYGPAETQYF.

In this sample, this clone turned up once. The V call is TRBV28, the J call TRBJ2-5, with 7 bases lining up with TRBD1. The CDR3 consists of 14 residues. Germline-derived CDR1 and CDR2 are MDHEN and SYDVKM. V lost 7 bases to trimming and J lost 6 bases; unmatched junction nucleotides: 11. The CDR3 region has the DNA TGTGCCAGCAAGAGGGGGCTAGGGGCAAAGACCCAGTACTTC. Translated, it gives CASKRGLGAKTQYF.

The chain carries TRBV14 and TRBJ1-1, with 12 nucleotides matching TRBD1. V lost 5 bases, J lost 9 bases, and 4 bases stayed unmatched. The CDR3 runs to 13 residues. Germline-derived CDR1 and CDR2 are SGHDN and FVKESK. The CDR3 is CASSFGTGGKAFF. The CDR3 nucleotides are TGTGCCAGCAGCTTCGGGACAGGGGGCAAAGCTTTCTTT. The entire variable domain, with the rest obtained from reference TRBV14 and TRBJ1-1, is as follows: EAGVTQFPSHSVIEKGQTVTLRCDPISGHDNLYWYRRVMGKEIKFLLHFVKESKQDESGMPNNRFLAERTGGTYSTLKVQPAELEDSGVYFCASSFGTGGKAFFGQGTRLTVV.

The rearrangement joins TRBV11-2 to TRBJ2-1; 8 bases are a match to TRBD2. The CDR3 length is 16 residues. Germline V lookup: CDR1 SGHAT, CDR2 FQNNGV. Trimming took 5 bases from V and 8 from J; bases not matched to a gene: 14. The CDR3 DNA is TGTGCCAGCAGCCCCGGTTGGGGTAGCGGGATCGATGAGCAGTTCTTC. This gives the protein CASSPGWGSGIDEQFF.